What follows are 27 T cell receptor beta chains derived from one specimen sequenced in a study of blood T cell repertoires in COVID-19. Sequencing was performed with immunoSEQ multiplex PCR; in TCRdb, only in-frame clones are kept and a portion is missing. Of about 54,000 clones listed, 90% were seen once; the top ten hold just under 8.5%. Sequencing was carried out using peripheral blood. Receptor source: a woman in her 40s with active COVID-19.

J is TRBJ2-7 and V is TRBV11-2; 11 bases are a match to TRBD2. Germline lookup yields CDR1 SGHAT and CDR2 FQNNGV. This CDR3 region has 14 residues. Trimming took 4 bases from V and 2 from J; bases not matched to a gene: 1. CDR3 sequence reads: CASSSTSGAYEQYF. DNA for the CDR3: TGTGCCAGCAGCTCGACTAGCGGGGCCTACGAGCAGTACTTC.

The chain links TRBV11-2 to TRBJ1-2; D gene ambiguous. Trimming removed 5 bases at V and 8 bases at J, with 18 bases between. Per germline, CDR1 SGHAT and CDR2 FQNNGV. There are 14 residues in the CDR3. This chain's CDR3 is CASSPLYGAWGYTF. In DNA, the CDR3 is TGTGCCAGCAGCCCTCTCTACGGAGCTTGGGGCTACACCTTC.

The chain recombines TRBV5-4 with TRBJ1-6, with D unresolved. Between the trimmed V and J ends, which lost 4 bases and 4 bases, there was a span of 9 bases. The CDR3 covers 14 residues. The germline gives CDR1 SGHNT, CDR2 YYREEE (reference sequence). CDR3 residues: CASSEALYNSPLHF. In nucleotides, the CDR3 is TGTGCCAGCAGCGAGGCCTTGTATAATTCACCCCTCCACTTT.

The CDR3 spells CASSQNYGYTF. CDR3 bases: TGTGCCAGCAGCCAAAACTATGGCTACACCTTC. The rearrangement uses TRBV9 and TRBJ1-2, with no clear D. The CDR3 runs to 11 residues. Between the trimmed V and J ends, which lost 4 bases and 2 bases, there was a span of 3 bases. CDR1 is SGDLS, CDR2 YYNGEE, per germline.

This clone is judged medium-sized. The chain is built from TRBV29-1 and TRBJ2-5, with a tentative D call TRBD2 (6 bases). CDR1 and CDR2 from the germline V gene are SQVTM and ANQGSEA. The CDR3 has 13 residues. V lost 3 bases, J lost 7 bases, and 15 bases lay in between. Here the CDR3 reads CSVDPTDGGTQYF. For the CDR3, the DNA is TGCAGCGTTGACCCCACGGACGGGGGGACCCAGTACTTC. The variable domain in full, completed from reference TRBV29-1 and TRBJ2-5, reads SAVISQKPSRDICQRGTSLTIQCQVDSQVTMMFWYRQQPGQSLTLIATANQGSEATYESGFVIDKFPISRPNLTFSTLTVSNMSPEDSSIYLCSVDPTDGGTQYFGPGTRLLVL.

V and J are TRBV11-3 and TRBJ2-3; perhaps TRBD2 as D (6 bases). From germline, CDR1 is SGHNT and CDR2 YENEEA. The V end lost 8 bases, the J end lost 2 bases, and 17 bases lay between the germline ends. This CDR3 comprises 15 residues. CDR3 in amino acids: CASGSGLTYTDTQYF. Written as DNA, the CDR3 is TGTGCCAGCGGTAGCGGCCTTACCTACACAGATACGCAGTATTTT.

The chain joins TRBV19 to TRBJ1-2; 8 positions match TRBD1. The CDR3 has 13 residues. V lost 5 bases, J lost 8 bases, and 7 bases stayed unmatched. CDR1 and CDR2 (germline): LNHDA, SQIVND (reference sequence). CDR3 nucleotides: TGTGCCAGTAGTTTGGACAGGGTAGGAGGCTACACCTTC. This codes for CASSLDRVGGYTF.

V and J are TRBV7-9 and TRBJ2-3; D unclear. This CDR3 contains 15 residues. Germline V CDR1 and CDR2: SEHNR, FQNEAQ (reference sequence). Trimming left V 5 bases short and J 4 bases short, with 16 bases between. The CDR3 sequence is CASSPKTRLSDTQYF. DNA for the CDR3: TGTGCCAGCAGCCCTAAGACCAGGTTATCAGATACGCAGTATTTT.

V gene TRBV6-5 combines with J gene TRBJ2-7, with TRBD1 as a possible D gene (6 bases). The CDR3 consists of 14 residues. CDR1 and CDR2 (germline): MNHEY, SVGAGI. The V and J ends lost 6 bases and 3 bases respectively, with 15 bases between them. The CDR3, as DNA: TGTGCCAGCAGAGGACCGGGACACCGCTACGAGCAGTACTTC. It specifies CASRGPGHRYEQYF.

The chain combines TRBV15 with TRBJ1-5, with D perhaps matching TRBD1 (5 bases). Germline lookup yields CDR1 LNHNV and CDR2 YYDKDF (reference sequence). The CDR3 sequence is 12 residues long. V lost 1 base, J lost 9 bases, and 7 bases lay in between. The CDR3 here is CATSRAGGPQHF. DNA of the CDR3: TGTGCCACCAGCAGAGCGGGGGGGCCCCAGCATTTT.

The gene calls are TRBV5-5 and TRBJ1-2; TRBD1 matches at 7 bases. Germline CDR1 is SGHKS and CDR2 is YYEKEE (reference sequence). V gave up 0 bases and J gave up 5 bases; unmatched junction bases: 10. The CDR3 runs 16 residues. CDR3 sequence: CASSLDVRDRIYGYTF. The CDR3, as DNA: TGTGCCAGCAGCTTGGACGTTCGGGACAGAATATATGGCTACACCTTC.

The rearrangement uses TRBV6-5 and TRBJ2-7; TRBD1 matches at 7 bases. After removal of 6 bases from V and 2 bases from J, the junction contained 7 bases not matched to a gene. The germline gives CDR1 MNHEY, CDR2 SVGAGI. The CDR3 spans 14 residues. CDR3 amino acids: CASRPAGGPYEQYF. CDR3 coding DNA: TGTGCCAGCAGACCAGCAGGGGGACCCTACGAGCAGTACTTC.

The J gene is TRBJ1-1, the V gene TRBV20-1; D unresolved. The germline gives CDR1 DFQATT, CDR2 SNEGSKA (reference sequence). Trimming removed 6 bases at V and 3 bases at J, with 17 bases between. This CDR3 is 14 amino acids long. The CDR3 is CSASPFATYTEAFF. The DNA for the CDR3 is TGCAGTGCCAGTCCGTTCGCCACTTACACTGAAGCTTTCTTT.

This chain uses TRBV7-2 with TRBJ1-1; 7 nucleotides align to TRBD1. The CDR3 runs to 14 residues. CDR1 is SGHTA, CDR2 FQGNSA, per germline. The ends lost 6 bases at V and 3 bases at J; junction bases unmatched: 7. CDR3 region: CASRIGTEYTEAFF. CDR3 bases: TGTGCCAGCAGAATAGGGACAGAGTACACTGAAGCTTTCTTT.

The chain has TRBV24-1 and TRBJ2-1, with 12 nucleotides matching TRBD1. Germline values: CDR1 KGHDR, CDR2 SFDVKD. J was trimmed by 9 bases and V by 3 bases; bases with no gene match: 11. The CDR3 is 17 residues long. Here the CDR3 DNA reads TGTGCCACCAGTGATGCGACGCGGGGACAGGGGGCAGGTGAGCAGTTCTTC. Its protein product is CATSDATRGQGAGEQFF.

This chain joins TRBV6-1 and TRBJ2-5; 11 positions agree with TRBD2. Germline V gene sequence: CDR1 MNHNS, CDR2 SASEGT. The CDR3 is 18 amino acids. The J segment lost 2 bases and the V segment lost 1 base, leaving 9 bases of the junction unmatched. The CDR3 spells CASSEVASGGLVQETQYF. In nucleotides, the CDR3 is TGTGCCAGCAGTGAAGTGGCTAGCGGGGGGCTGGTTCAAGAGACCCAGTACTTC.

The chain recombines TRBV9 with TRBJ2-3, with D perhaps TRBD2 (5 bases). The CDR3 loop spans 16 amino acids. The V and J ends lost 1 base and 5 bases respectively, with 17 bases between them. Germline V gives CDR1 SGDLS, CDR2 YYNGEE. DNA of the CDR3: TGTGCCAGCAGCGTATTGGGGAGTCCGACCGGAGATACGCAGTATTTT. Protein sequence: CASSVLGSPTGDTQYF.

This chain uses TRBV9 with TRBJ1-6; TRBD1 matches 8 bases. The CDR3 totals 14 residues. Germline-derived CDR1 and CDR2 are SGDLS and YYNGEE. V was clipped by 4 bases and J by 6 bases; unmatched bases: 3. The CDR3 loop reads CASSRTGFNSPLHF. The CDR3 nucleotides are TGTGCCAGCAGCCGGACAGGGTTTAATTCACCCCTCCACTTT.

The rearrangement links TRBV20-1 to TRBJ2-7; TRBD1 agrees at 8 bases. Trimming removed 3 bases from V and 4 bases from J; junction bases left unmatched: 8. The germline CDR1 and CDR2 sequences are DFQATT and SNEGSKA (reference sequence). The CDR3 sequence is 14 residues long. The CDR3 reads CSASAGQGPYEQYF. CDR3 nucleotide sequence: TGCAGTGCTAGTGCTGGACAGGGACCATACGAGCAGTACTTC.

The chain joins TRBV5-4 to TRBJ1-1, with D tentatively TRBD1 (5 bases). The CDR3 extends over 14 amino acids. Germline V gives CDR1 SGHNT, CDR2 YYREEE (reference sequence). V lost 6 bases to trimming and J lost 6 bases, with 18 bases between them. Written as DNA, the CDR3 is TGTGCCAGCACCCCCCAGGGTGGGTCAGCTGAAGCTTTCTTT. Amino acid sequence: CASTPQGGSAEAFF.

This rearrangement joins TRBV5-1 to TRBJ2-1, with 12 bases matching TRBD2. Germline CDR1 reads SGHRS; CDR2 reads YFSETQ. The trim removed 3 bases at V and 7 bases at J, leaving 2 bases unmatched. The CDR3 runs to 14 residues. The chain's CDR3 is CASSSLAGGNEQFF. In DNA form, the CDR3 reads TGCGCCAGCAGCTCTCTAGCGGGGGGGAATGAGCAGTTCTTC.

This CDR3 is CAISGGQTQETQYF. As DNA, the CDR3 is TGTGCCATCAGCGGAGGACAGACCCAAGAGACCCAGTACTTC. The rearrangement joins TRBV10-3 to TRBJ2-5; the D gene is possibly TRBD1 (6 bases). Looked up from germline, CDR1 is ENHRY and CDR2 is SYGVKD. The CDR3 is 14 residues long. Between the trimmed V and J ends, which lost 6 bases and 1 base, there was a span of 12 bases.

V gene TRBV29-1 combines with J gene TRBJ1-1; D call uncertain. Germline V gene sequence: CDR1 SQVTM, CDR2 ANQGSEA. CDR3 size: 13 residues. Trimming removed 2 bases at V and 2 bases at J, with 9 bases between. Here the CDR3 reads CSVEREINTEAFF. The CDR3 coding sequence is TGCAGCGTTGAACGGGAAATTAACACTGAAGCTTTCTTT.

The chain uses TRBV4-2 and TRBJ2-2; 10 bases are a match to TRBD2. This CDR3 spans 20 amino acids. The V and J ends lost 3 bases and 5 bases, in that order; junction bases with no gene match: 18. Germline CDR1 is LGHNA and CDR2 is YNFKEQ. The CDR3 is CASSQEWSSGGPGWTGELFF. The DNA of the CDR3 is TGTGCCAGCAGCCAGGAGTGGTCTAGCGGGGGCCCCGGGTGGACCGGGGAGCTGTTTTTT.

This clone was found a few times. Other DNA sequences in the same sample also yield this CDR3. This chain links TRBV2 with TRBJ2-7, with D possibly being TRBD1 (5 bases). V was cut by 5 bases and J by 1 base, with 12 bases left in between. The length of the CDR3 is 14 residues. The germline gives CDR1 SNHLY, CDR2 FYNNEI. CDR3: CASSSGSLSYEQYF. CDR3 in DNA: TGTGCCAGCAGTTCAGGGTCACTATCCTACGAGCAGTACTTC.

Written as DNA, the CDR3 is TGTGCCAGCAGCCAAGAGACTAGCGGGGGGCCGCCGTTCTTC. Translation: CASSQETSGGPPFF. The chain employs TRBV3-1 (or the pseudogene TRBV3-2) and TRBJ2-1, with 13 bases fitting TRBD2. Trimming at V came to 0 bases and at J to 15 bases, leaving 5 bases not matched to a gene. The CDR3 is 14 amino acids. Germline loops: CDR1 LGHDT, CDR2 YNNKEL (reference sequence).

The V gene is TRBV10-3, the J gene TRBJ2-1; unclear D gene. V gave up 4 bases and J gave up 5 bases, with 6 bases separating them. Looked up from germline, CDR1 is ENHRY and CDR2 is SYGVKD. This CDR3 region has 12 residues. For the CDR3, the DNA is TGTGCCATCAGTGTTTTAGACAATGAGCAGTTCTTC. As protein: CAISVLDNEQFF.